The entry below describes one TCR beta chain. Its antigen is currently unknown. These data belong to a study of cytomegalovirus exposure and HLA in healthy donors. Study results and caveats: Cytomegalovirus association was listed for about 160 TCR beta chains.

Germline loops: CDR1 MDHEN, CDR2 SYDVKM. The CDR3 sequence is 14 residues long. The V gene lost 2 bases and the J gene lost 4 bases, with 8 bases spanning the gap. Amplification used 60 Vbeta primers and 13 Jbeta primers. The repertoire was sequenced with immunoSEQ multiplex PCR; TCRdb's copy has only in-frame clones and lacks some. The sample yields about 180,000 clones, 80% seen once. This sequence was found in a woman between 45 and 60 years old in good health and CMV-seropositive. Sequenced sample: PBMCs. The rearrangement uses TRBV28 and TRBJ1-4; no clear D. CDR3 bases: TGTGCCAGCAGTTTAACACAGCATAATGAAAAACTGTTTTTT. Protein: CASSLTQHNEKLFF.